This T cell receptor (beta chain) was identified during a study of beta chain features in type 1 diabetes (dated by TCRdb to about 2018). A note on the overall study: No differences in mean age, gender distribution, total cell number or subset yield were found between patients and healthy donors. Across all samples, some 99 million sorted cells were examined, and cell number per subset correlated strongly with RNA yield. The study compared the TCRB repertoires of sorted circulating CD4+ T cell subsets in recently diagnosed type 1 diabetes patients with those in matched healthy donors. Naive and central memory subsets were obtained from all 30 or so donors, but regulatory and stem cell-like memory subsets were isolated from only 8 patients and roughly 8 healthy donors. General findings and caveats noted by the study authors: HLA sub-analyses involved small numbers of individuals, so any influence of HLA type on TCRB rearrangement remained unresolved. In all four CD4+ subsets, TCRB CDR3 length was moderately but significantly shorter in type 1 diabetes patients. Because cDNA was sequenced instead of genomic DNA, activated cells with high expression could be over-represented, although the groups did not differ in activation or CD3 levels. Naive, central memory and regulatory TCRB repertoires appeared more similar among patients than among healthy donors. At VDJ recombination sites, patients with type 1 diabetes made fewer insertions and deleted more nucleotides, a pattern implying thymic rearrangement abnormalities. PCR might favor shorter templates, but patient and control samples were amplified and corrected together, so any skew would affect both groups equally.

Trimmed from V: 3 bases; trimmed from J: 2 bases; junction bases lacking a gene match: 8. Reading from cysteine to phenylalanine, the CDR3 counts 16 amino acids. Left in the record is the CDR3 DNA by itself, 48 bases read in frame from the first base. Based on the germline V gene, the CDR1 and CDR2 sequences are SGHDN and FVKESK. Concerning this clone: Its target antigen remains unknown. Base qualities are not at hand, and no much larger clone is one base apart.

The entire amount of isolated RNA was reverse transcribed using the High Capacity cDNA Reverse Transcription Kit, so the sequenced TCRB transcripts were expressed ones. Naive, central memory and regulatory T cell samples underwent deep immunoSEQ sequencing, averaging approximately 3.3 million total reads per sample. Sorted cells were lysed in RLT buffer and RNA was extracted with DNase-treated RNeasy Micro or Mini kits, depending on cell number. To prevent cross-contamination, each cell subset was processed individually, whereas patient and healthy donor samples were processed jointly. Using the immunoSEQ multiplex PCR, TCRB sequences were amplified from cDNA into 87-bp fragments spanning the CDR3 region. Amplicons were sequenced on the Illumina HiSeq platform. Regarding the original processing steps: Synthetic template baselines were used to correct PCR bias computationally, reads within Hamming distance 2 were collapsed, and singletons that could not be merged were discarded. By aligning reads against IMGT, V, D and J genes, CDR3 length, and insertions or deletions at six rearrangement sites were assigned. Within each subset, clonotype counts were normalized to sorted cell number, and only after that were true diversity and Gini coefficients computed with the tcR R package. Repertoire sharing was quantified using the overlap coefficient calculated on TCRB nucleotide sequences. Out-of-frame TCRB sequences from naive cells were analyzed as a proxy for the pre-selection repertoire. TCRdb obtained this table from immuneACCESS and retained in-frame rearrangements with V and J assigned. These tables miss some clones; where compared with another copy, unresolved V genes account for less than half of the shortfall, and the remainder is unexplained. The D gene and trimming were derived from the DNA, and the V and J assignments and clone size from that table. The sample includes roughly 700,000 clones, with roughly 12% observed a single time. 0.02% to 0.025% of the sample lies in the top ten.

From each donor, a single peripheral blood sample of approximately 120 mL on average was drawn into heparinised tubes. Naive, central memory, regulatory and stem cell-like memory CD4+ T cells were sorted on a BD FACSAria II using a panel including CD45RO, CCR7, CD25, CD127, CD95 and CD27. All sorted populations exceeded 95% purity. PBMCs were isolated immediately by Lymphoprep density gradient centrifugation and stained directly without culture. So that batch effects would be minimized, each experiment stained and sorted samples in pairs, pairing one healthy donor with one patient. The sample comprised naive CD4+ T cells from blood. The sample's cell subset or site label, decoded: true naive CD4+ T cells. The TCR sequence derives from a man younger than 35 with type 1 diabetes. This receptor chain uses TRBV14 and TRBJ2-5, and 8 bases in between align with TRBD1. The bases are TGTGCCAGCAGCCAGTTACAGGGGGGAATACAAGAGACCCAGTACTTC. It is translated as CASSQLQGGIQETQYF.